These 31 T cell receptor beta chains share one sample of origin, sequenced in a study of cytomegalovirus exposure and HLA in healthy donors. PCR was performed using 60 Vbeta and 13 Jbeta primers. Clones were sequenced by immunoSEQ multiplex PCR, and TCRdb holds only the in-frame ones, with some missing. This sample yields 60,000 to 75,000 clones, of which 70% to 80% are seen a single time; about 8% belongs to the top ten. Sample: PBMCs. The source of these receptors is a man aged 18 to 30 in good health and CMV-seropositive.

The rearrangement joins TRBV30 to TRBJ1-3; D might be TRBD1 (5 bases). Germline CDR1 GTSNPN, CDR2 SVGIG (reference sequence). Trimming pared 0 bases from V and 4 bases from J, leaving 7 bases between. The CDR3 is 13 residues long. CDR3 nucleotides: TGTGCCTGGAGTGTAGGGGCCGGAAACACCATATATTTT. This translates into CAWSVGAGNTIYF.

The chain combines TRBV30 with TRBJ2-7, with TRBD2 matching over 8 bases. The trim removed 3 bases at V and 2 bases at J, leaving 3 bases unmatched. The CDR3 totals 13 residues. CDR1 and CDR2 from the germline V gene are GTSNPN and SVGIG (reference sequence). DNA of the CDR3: TGTGCCTGGAGCGCGGGGGGAGCCTACGAGCAGTACTTC. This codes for CAWSAGGAYEQYF. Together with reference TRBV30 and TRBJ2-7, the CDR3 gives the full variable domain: SQTIHQWPATLVQPVGSPLSLECTVEGTSNPNLYWYRQAAGRGLQLLFYSVGIGQISSEVPQNLSASRPQDRQFILSSKKLLLSDSGFYLCAWSAGGAYEQYFGPGTRLTVT.

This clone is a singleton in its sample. This chain's CDR3 is CASGTRSDTQYF. In nucleotides, the CDR3 is TGTGCCAGTGGGACTCGTTCAGATACGCAGTATTTT. The V call is TRBV6-7, the J call TRBJ2-3; D may be TRBD2 (6 bases). TRBV6-7 is annotated as an ORF whose role is uncertain. Trimming stripped 9 bases from V and 4 bases from J, with 11 bases between. The CDR3 length is 12 residues.

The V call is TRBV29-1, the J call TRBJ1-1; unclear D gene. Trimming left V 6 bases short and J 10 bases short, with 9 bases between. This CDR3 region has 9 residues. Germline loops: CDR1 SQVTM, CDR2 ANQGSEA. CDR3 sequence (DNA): TGCAGCGTCGAACGTCCAGCTTTCTTT. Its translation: CSVERPAFF. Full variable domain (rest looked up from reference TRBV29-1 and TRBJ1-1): SAVISQKPSRDICQRGTSLTIQCQVDSQVTMMFWYRQQPGQSLTLIATANQGSEATYESGFVIDKFPISRPNLTFSTLTVSNMSPEDSSIYLCSVERPAFFGQGTRLTVV.

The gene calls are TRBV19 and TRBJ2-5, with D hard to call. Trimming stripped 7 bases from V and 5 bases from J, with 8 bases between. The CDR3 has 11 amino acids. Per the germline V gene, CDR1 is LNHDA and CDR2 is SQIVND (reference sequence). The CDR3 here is CASKSGETQYF. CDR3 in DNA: TGTGCCAGTAAATCCGGGGAGACCCAGTACTTC.

The CDR3 spells CATRRTGDLIQPQHF. For the CDR3, the DNA is TGTGCCACCAGGAGGACAGGGGATCTTATTCAGCCCCAGCATTTT. This sequence joins TRBV15 and TRBJ1-5; TRBD1 matches at 9 bases. Germline CDR1 and CDR2: LNHNV and YYDKDF (reference sequence). This CDR3 is built from 15 residues. V shed 6 bases and J 6 bases; nucleotides not matched to a gene: 9.

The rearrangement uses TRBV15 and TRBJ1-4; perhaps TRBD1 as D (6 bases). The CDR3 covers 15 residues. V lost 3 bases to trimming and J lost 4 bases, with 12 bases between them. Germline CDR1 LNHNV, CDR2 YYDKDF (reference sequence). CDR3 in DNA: TGTGCCACCAGCAGCCCCGGGACAAGTAATGAAAAACTGTTTTTT. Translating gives CATSSPGTSNEKLFF.

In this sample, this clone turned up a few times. The CDR3 here is CASSDRQGAFYGYTF. The CDR3 nucleotides read TGTGCCAGCAGTGACCGACAGGGGGCTTTCTATGGCTACACCTTC. The chain is built from TRBV2 and TRBJ1-2; 10 bases map to TRBD1. J lost 4 bases, V lost 3 bases, and 5 bases had no gene match. This CDR3 comprises 15 residues. The germline gives CDR1 SNHLY, CDR2 FYNNEI.

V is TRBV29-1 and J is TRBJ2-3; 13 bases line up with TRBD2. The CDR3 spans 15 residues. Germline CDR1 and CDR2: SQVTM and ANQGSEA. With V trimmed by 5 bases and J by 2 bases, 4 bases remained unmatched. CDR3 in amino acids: CSVTTSGGFTDTQYF. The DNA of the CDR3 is TGCAGCGTTACGACTAGCGGGGGGTTCACAGATACGCAGTATTTT.

The CDR3, as DNA: TGTGCCAGCAGTCGGGGGACGGTCAGCTCCTACGAGCAGTACTTC. Its protein product is CASSRGTVSSYEQYF. V usage is TRBV28 and J usage is TRBJ2-7, with D perhaps matching TRBD2 (6 bases). Trimming took off 5 bases at V and 0 bases at J, with 14 bases between the two ends. This CDR3 has 15 amino acids. The V gene's germline CDR1 is MDHEN and CDR2 SYDVKM.

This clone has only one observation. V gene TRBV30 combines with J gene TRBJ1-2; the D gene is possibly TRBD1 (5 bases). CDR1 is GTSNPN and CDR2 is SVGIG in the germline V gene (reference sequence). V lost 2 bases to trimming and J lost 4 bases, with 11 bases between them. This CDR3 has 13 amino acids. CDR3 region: CAWSYSGLYGYTF. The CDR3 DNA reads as TGTGCCTGGAGTTACTCAGGGCTCTATGGCTACACCTTC.

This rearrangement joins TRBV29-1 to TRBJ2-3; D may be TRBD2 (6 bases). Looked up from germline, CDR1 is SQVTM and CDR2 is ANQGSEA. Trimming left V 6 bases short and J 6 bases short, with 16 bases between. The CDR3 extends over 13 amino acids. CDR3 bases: TGCAGCGTCGCTGCGGGGCCCGTTGATACGCAGTATTTT. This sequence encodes CSVAAGPVDTQYF.

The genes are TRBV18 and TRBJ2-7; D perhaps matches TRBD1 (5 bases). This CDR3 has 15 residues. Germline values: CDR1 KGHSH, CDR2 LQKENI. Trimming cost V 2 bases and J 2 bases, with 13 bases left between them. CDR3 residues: CASSPKQGGTYEQYF. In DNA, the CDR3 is TGTGCCAGCTCACCAAAGCAGGGCGGCACCTACGAGCAGTACTTC.

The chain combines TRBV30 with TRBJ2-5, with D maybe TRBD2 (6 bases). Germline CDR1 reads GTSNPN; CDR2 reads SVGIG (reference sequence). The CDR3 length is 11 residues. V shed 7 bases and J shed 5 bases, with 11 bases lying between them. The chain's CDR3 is CALTAGETQYF. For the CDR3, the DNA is TGTGCCTTGACCGCGGGGGAGACCCAGTACTTC. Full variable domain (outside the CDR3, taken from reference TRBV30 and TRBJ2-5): SQTIHQWPATLVQPVGSPLSLECTVEGTSNPNLYWYRQAAGRGLQLLFYSVGIGQISSEVPQNLSASRPQDRQFILSSKKLLLSDSGFYLCALTAGETQYFGPGTRLLVL.

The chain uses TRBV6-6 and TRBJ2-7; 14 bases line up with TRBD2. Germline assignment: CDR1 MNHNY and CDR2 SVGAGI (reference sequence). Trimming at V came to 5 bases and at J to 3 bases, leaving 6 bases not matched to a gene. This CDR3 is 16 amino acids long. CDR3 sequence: CASSGGLAGDLYEQYF. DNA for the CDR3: TGTGCCAGCAGTGGGGGACTAGCGGGGGACCTCTACGAGCAGTACTTC.

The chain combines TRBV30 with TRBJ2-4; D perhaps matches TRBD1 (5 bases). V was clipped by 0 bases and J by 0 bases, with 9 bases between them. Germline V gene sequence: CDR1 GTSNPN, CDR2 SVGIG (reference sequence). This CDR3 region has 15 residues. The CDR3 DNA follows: TGTGCCTGGAGTGTGGGCAGGGAAGCCAAAAACATTCAGTACTTC. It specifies CAWSVGREAKNIQYF.

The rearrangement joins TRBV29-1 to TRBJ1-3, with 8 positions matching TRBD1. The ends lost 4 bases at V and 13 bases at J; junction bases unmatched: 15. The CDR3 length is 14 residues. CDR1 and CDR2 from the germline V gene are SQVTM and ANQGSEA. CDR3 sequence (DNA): TGCAGCGTTGTTATCCCGGGACAGGTCGACTCGATATATTTT. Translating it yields CSVVIPGQVDSIYF. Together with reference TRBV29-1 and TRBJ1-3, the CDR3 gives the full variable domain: SAVISQKPSRDICQRGTSLTIQCQVDSQVTMMFWYRQQPGQSLTLIATANQGSEATYESGFVIDKFPISRPNLTFSTLTVSNMSPEDSSIYLCSVVIPGQVDSIYFGEGSWLTVV.

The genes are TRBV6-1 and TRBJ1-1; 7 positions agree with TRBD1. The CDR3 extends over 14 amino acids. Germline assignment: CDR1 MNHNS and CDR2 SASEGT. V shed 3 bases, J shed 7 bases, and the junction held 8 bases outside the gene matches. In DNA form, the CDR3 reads TGTGCCAGCAGTGAGCGCACAGGGGCTGATGAAGCTTTCTTT. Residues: CASSERTGADEAFF.

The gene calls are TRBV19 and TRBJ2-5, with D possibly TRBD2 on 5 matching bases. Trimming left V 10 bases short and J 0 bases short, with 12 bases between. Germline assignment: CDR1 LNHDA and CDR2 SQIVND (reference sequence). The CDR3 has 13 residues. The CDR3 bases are TGTGCCACCGCCACCGGGAACCAAGAGACCCAGTACTTC. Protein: CATATGNQETQYF.

The chain's CDR3 is CASSQGAPSLYGYTF. The CDR3, as DNA: TGCGCCAGCAGCCAGGGGGCCCCTTCCCTATATGGCTACACCTTC. V usage is TRBV4-1 and J usage is TRBJ1-2, with D possibly being TRBD1 (6 bases). The germline V and J ends were trimmed by 3 bases and 5 bases, with 16 bases remaining between them. This CDR3 spans 15 amino acids. In germline, CDR1 is MGHRA, CDR2 YSYEKL.

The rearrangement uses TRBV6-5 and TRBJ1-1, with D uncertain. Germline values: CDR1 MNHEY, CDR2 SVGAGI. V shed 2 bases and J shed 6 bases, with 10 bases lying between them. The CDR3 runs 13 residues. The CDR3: CASSYRGSAEAFF. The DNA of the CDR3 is TGTGCCAGCAGTTACCGAGGATCGGCTGAAGCTTTCTTT.

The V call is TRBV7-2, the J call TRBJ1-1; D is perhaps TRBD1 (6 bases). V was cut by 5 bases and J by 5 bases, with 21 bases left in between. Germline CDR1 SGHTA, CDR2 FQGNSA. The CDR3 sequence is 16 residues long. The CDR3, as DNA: TGTGCCAGCAGCCCCGGAGGGGCCGGGAGGGGGACTGAAGCTTTCTTT. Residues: CASSPGGAGRGTEAFF.

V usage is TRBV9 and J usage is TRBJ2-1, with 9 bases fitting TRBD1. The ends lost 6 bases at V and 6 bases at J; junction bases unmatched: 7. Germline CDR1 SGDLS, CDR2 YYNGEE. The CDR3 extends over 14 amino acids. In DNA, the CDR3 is TGTGCCAGCAACCGGGGACAGGGCAGCAATGAGCAGTTCTTC. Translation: CASNRGQGSNEQFF.

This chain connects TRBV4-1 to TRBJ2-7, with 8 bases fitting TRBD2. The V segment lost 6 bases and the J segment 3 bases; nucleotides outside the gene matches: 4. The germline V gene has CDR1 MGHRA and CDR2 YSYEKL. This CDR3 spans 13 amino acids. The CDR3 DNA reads TGCGCCAGCAGTCCGACTAGCGACTACGAGCAGTACTTC. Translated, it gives CASSPTSDYEQYF.

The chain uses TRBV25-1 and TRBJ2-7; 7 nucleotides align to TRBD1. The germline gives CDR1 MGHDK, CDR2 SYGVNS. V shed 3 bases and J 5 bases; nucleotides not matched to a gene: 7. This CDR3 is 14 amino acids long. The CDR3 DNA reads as TGTGCCAGCAGTGACCAGACAGGGAAGGACGAGCAGTACTTC. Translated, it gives CASSDQTGKDEQYF.

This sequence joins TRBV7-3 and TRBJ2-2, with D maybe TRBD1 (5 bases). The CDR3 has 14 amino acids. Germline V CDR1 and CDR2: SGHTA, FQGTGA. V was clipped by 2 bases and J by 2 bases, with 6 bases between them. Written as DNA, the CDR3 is TGTGCCAGCAGCTTAGACAGAAACACCGGGGAGCTGTTTTTT. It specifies CASSLDRNTGELFF.

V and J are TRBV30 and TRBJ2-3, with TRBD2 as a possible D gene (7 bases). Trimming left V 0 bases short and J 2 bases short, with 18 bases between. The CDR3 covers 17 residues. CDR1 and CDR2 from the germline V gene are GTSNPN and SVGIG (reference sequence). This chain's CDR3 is CAWSVLGGAFPTDTQYF. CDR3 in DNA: TGTGCCTGGAGTGTACTAGGGGGGGCTTTTCCCACAGATACGCAGTATTTT.

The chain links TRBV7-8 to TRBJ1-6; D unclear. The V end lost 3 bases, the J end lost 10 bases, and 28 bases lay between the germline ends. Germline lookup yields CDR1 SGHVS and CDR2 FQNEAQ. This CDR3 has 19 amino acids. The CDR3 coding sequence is TGTGCCAGCAGCTTGGGAGGAGCAGCCGGGCCCTTTTTGGGGTCACCCCTCCACTTT. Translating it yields CASSLGGAAGPFLGSPLHF.

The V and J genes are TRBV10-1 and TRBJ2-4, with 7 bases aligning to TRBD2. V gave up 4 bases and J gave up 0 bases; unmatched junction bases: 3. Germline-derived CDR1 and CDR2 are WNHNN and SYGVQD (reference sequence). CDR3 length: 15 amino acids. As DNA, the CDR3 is TGCGCCAGCAGTGGGGGGGGTTTAGCCAAAAACATTCAGTACTTC. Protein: CASSGGGLAKNIQYF.

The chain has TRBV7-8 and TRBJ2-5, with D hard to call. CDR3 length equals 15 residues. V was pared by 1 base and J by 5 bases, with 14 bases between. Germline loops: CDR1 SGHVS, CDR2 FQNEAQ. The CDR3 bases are TGTGCCAGCAGCTTAGGCAGGTTGGCAAGGGAGACCCAGTACTTC. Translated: CASSLGRLARETQYF.

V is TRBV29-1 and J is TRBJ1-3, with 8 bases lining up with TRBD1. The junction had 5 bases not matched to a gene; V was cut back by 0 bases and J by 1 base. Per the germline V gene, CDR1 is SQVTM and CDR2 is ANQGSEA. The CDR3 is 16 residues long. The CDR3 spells CSVEEYRTGSGNTIYF. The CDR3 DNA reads TGCAGCGTTGAAGAATACCGGACAGGGTCTGGAAACACCATATATTTT.